Following are 18 T cell receptor beta chains from one sample sequenced in a study of neurological immune-mediated disorders. TCRdb ran MiXCR on the 5' RACE reads and lists one entry per CDR3 protein. This table has about 35,000 distinct CDR3 sequences, 3.5% to 4% appearing once. Sequencing was carried out using PBMCs. The receptor source for this set is a man under 40 with multiple sclerosis.

This clonotype has ten or more counts. The chain links TRBV6-5 to TRBJ2-1; D remains unclear. V was pared by 6 bases and J by 10 bases, with 16 bases between. The CDR3 extends over 13 amino acids. Looked up from germline, CDR1 is MNHEY and CDR2 is SVGAGI. The DNA for the CDR3 is TGTGCCAGCAGCCCCTATGGATTAGGGGAGCAGTTCTTC. Amino acid sequence: CASSPYGLGEQFF.

The chain employs TRBV5-1 and TRBJ2-3; 9 nucleotides line up with TRBD2. Germline V gene sequence: CDR1 SGHRS, CDR2 YFSETQ. This CDR3 comprises 16 residues. The ends lost 4 bases at V and 0 bases at J; junction bases unmatched: 6. DNA for the CDR3: TGCGCCAGCAGCCCCCTGACTAGCGGCAGCACAGATACGCAGTATTTT. Protein product: CASSPLTSGSTDTQYF. The entire variable domain, with the rest obtained from reference TRBV5-1 and TRBJ2-3, is as follows: KAGVTQTPRYLIKTRGQQVTLSCSPISGHRSVSWYQQTPGQGLQFLFEYFSETQRNKGNFPGRFSGRQFSNSRSEMNVSTLELGDSALYLCASSPLTSGSTDTQYFGPGTRLTVL.

Only a few counts were recorded for this clonotype. This chain links TRBV20-1 with TRBJ2-3; D may be TRBD2 (5 bases). The CDR3 runs to 12 residues. V dropped 0 bases and J dropped 7 bases, with 8 bases sitting between them. Germline loops: CDR1 DFQATT, CDR2 SNEGSKA (reference sequence). The CDR3 sequence is CSARDVDYTQYF. For the CDR3, the DNA is TGCAGTGCTAGAGATGTGGACTATACGCAGTATTTT.

This clonotype was picked up many times. The V gene is TRBV12-3 or TRBV12-4, the J gene TRBJ2-3; no clear D gene. CDR3 size: 14 residues. V was pared by 3 bases and J by 2 bases, with 9 bases between. The DNA of the CDR3 is TGTGCCAGCAGTTTGGGCCCGGCCACAGATACGCAGTATTTT. It translates to CASSLGPATDTQYF.

There are many counts of this clonotype. The genes are TRBV7-2 and TRBJ2-5; D is uncertain. Trimming stripped 3 bases from V and 1 base from J, with 9 bases between. CDR3 size: 14 residues. Germline-derived CDR1 and CDR2 are SGHTA and FQGNSA. Written as DNA, the CDR3 is TGTGCCAGCAGCTTCTCCAGGACCCAAGAGACCCAGTACTTC. This codes for CASSFSRTQETQYF.

This clonotype has at least ten counts. The V gene is TRBV5-1, the J gene TRBJ2-1; TRBD2 aligns across 13 bases. The ends lost 0 bases at V and 1 base at J; junction bases unmatched: 7. Germline CDR1 reads SGHRS; CDR2 reads YFSETQ. The CDR3 is 19 residues long. The DNA of the CDR3 is TGCGCCAGCAGCTTGGGGTGGACTAGCGGGGGACGTTCCTACAATGAGCAGTTCTTC. The encoded protein is CASSLGWTSGGRSYNEQFF.

V and J are TRBV20-1 and TRBJ2-4; TRBD2 is a possible D gene (5 bases). Per germline, CDR1 DFQATT and CDR2 SNEGSKA (reference sequence). This CDR3 region has 11 residues. Trimming removed 5 bases at V and 6 bases at J, with 8 bases between. The CDR3 DNA reads TGCAGTGCTCCGGACTTAAACATTCAGTACTTC. Its translation: CSAPDLNIQYF.

This clonotype was recorded many times. The chain carries TRBV12-3 or TRBV12-4 and TRBJ1-5; a weak D match, TRBD1 (6 bases). The V end was cut by 6 bases, the J end by 7 bases, with 16 bases between. This CDR3 comprises 14 residues. The CDR3 DNA reads TGTGCCAGCAGCGCTTACAGGGAGGGCCAGCCCCAGCATTTT. Amino acids: CASSAYREGQPQHF.

This clonotype has a count of ten or more. The J gene is TRBJ2-7, the V gene TRBV6-5; a possible D gene is TRBD2 (5 bases). The CDR3 has 16 amino acids. Germline V gene lookup returns CDR1 MNHEY and CDR2 SVGAGI. V was cut by 0 bases and J by 2 bases, with 14 bases left in between. The chain's CDR3 is CASSYSAGLDTYEQYF. CDR3 nucleotides: TGTGCCAGCAGTTACTCGGCTGGACTGGATACCTACGAGCAGTACTTC.

This clonotype was observed many times. The V call is TRBV4-3, the J call TRBJ2-5; D unclear. The CDR3 extends over 14 amino acids. Trimming removed 0 bases from V and 6 bases from J, with 11 bases in between. The germline V gene has CDR1 LGHNA and CDR2 YSLEER. Here the CDR3 DNA reads TGCGCCAGCAGCCAAGACTTTTTTGAAAAGACCCAGTACTTC. Translation: CASSQDFFEKTQYF.

The table lists this clonotype with many counts. This rearrangement joins TRBV5-1 to TRBJ2-7; a weak D match, TRBD1 (6 bases). The V gene's germline CDR1 is SGHRS and CDR2 YFSETQ. The V gene lost 3 bases and the J gene lost 1 base, with 11 bases spanning the gap. The CDR3 consists of 14 residues. The CDR3 sequence is CASSSDRESYEQYF. In DNA form, the CDR3 reads TGCGCCAGCAGCTCGGACAGAGAGTCCTACGAGCAGTACTTC.

This clonotype was picked up many times. The chain is built from TRBV7-6 and TRBJ1-4; D may be TRBD1 (6 bases). Germline values: CDR1 SGHVS, CDR2 FNYEAQ. V dropped 5 bases and J dropped 8 bases, with 18 bases sitting between them. The CDR3 covers 15 residues. In DNA form, the CDR3 reads TGTGCCAGCAGCGATAAGCAGGGGAGAAACGAAAAACTGTTTTTT. Translated: CASSDKQGRNEKLFF.

This clonotype was recorded many times. The chain is built from TRBV5-5 and TRBJ1-6; 9 positions match TRBD1. Germline V gene sequence: CDR1 SGHKS, CDR2 YYEKEE (reference sequence). V trimming: 4 bases; J trimming: 8 bases; junction bases outside the gene matches: 7. The CDR3 has 15 amino acids. The CDR3 DNA reads as TGTGCCAGCAGCGTCCATCGGACAGGGGATTCACCCCTCCACTTT. It translates to CASSVHRTGDSPLHF.

Many counts were recorded for this clonotype. The chain employs TRBV14 and TRBJ2-2; D perhaps matches TRBD1 (5 bases). V was shortened by 5 bases and J by 1 base, with 8 bases between the two germline ends. Germline V gene lookup returns CDR1 SGHDN and CDR2 FVKESK. The CDR3 has 14 amino acids. The CDR3 sequence: CASSTTGNTGELFF. The CDR3 nucleotides read TGTGCCAGCAGCACAACAGGGAACACCGGGGAGCTGTTTTTT.

The sample holds many counts of this clonotype. This chain links TRBV11-3 with TRBJ1-1; D is ambiguous. The CDR3 length is 13 residues. Between the trimmed V and J ends, which lost 3 bases and 6 bases, there was a span of 11 bases. Germline CDR1 and CDR2: SGHNT and YENEEA. CDR3 protein: CASSFRRFSEAFF. The CDR3 region has the DNA TGTGCCAGCAGCTTTAGAAGGTTCTCTGAAGCTTTCTTT. The full variable domain, completed using reference TRBV11-3 and TRBJ1-1, is EAGVVQSPRYKIIEKKQPVAFWCNPISGHNTLYWYLQNLGQGPELLIRYENEEAVDDSQLPKDRFSAERLKGVDSTLKIQPAELGDSAVYLCASSFRRFSEAFFGQGTRLTVV.

At least ten counts were recorded for this clonotype. The rearrangement uses TRBV6-5 and TRBJ1-5; perhaps TRBD1 as D (5 bases). This CDR3 comprises 12 residues. With 4 bases removed from V and 7 bases from J, the gap between germline ends came to 8 bases. CDR1 is MNHEY, CDR2 SVGAGI, per germline. The CDR3: CASSSGIQPQHF. DNA of the CDR3: TGTGCCAGCAGTTCAGGGATCCAGCCCCAGCATTTT.

In this sample, this clonotype turned up many times. The CDR3 loop is CATSRFRVTDTQYF. The CDR3 DNA reads TGTGCCACCAGCAGATTCAGGGTAACAGATACGCAGTATTTT. The V gene is TRBV15, the J gene TRBJ2-3; a possible D gene is TRBD1 (5 bases). Germline loops: CDR1 LNHNV, CDR2 YYDKDF (reference sequence). The CDR3 has 14 residues. V was cut by 2 bases and J by 3 bases, with 9 bases left in between.

This clonotype rates as medium-sized (0.01 to 0.1%). V and J are TRBV11-2 and TRBJ2-2; D perhaps matches TRBD2 (6 bases). Trimming cost V 6 bases and J 6 bases, with 14 bases left between them. CDR1 and CDR2 (germline): SGHAT, FQNNGV. The CDR3 length is 14 residues. The CDR3 nucleotides are TGTGCCAGCAGGACCGCGGCGGGGCCCGGGGAGCTGTTTTTT. It is translated as CASRTAAGPGELFF.